This section outlines one T cell receptor (beta chain) sequence together with its context. This CDR3 spans 16 amino acids. Germline CDR1 is SGDLS and CDR2 is YYNGEE. The germline V and J ends were trimmed by 0 bases and 3 bases, with 13 bases remaining between them. It was with a sample-barcoded 5' primer and a J-beta primer mix that a second PCR of about 7 to 12 cycles was run. Each CDR3 protein is one row after TCRdb ran MiXCR on the 5' RACE reads. The data contain 1.5 million or so distinct CDR3 sequences, 40% to 50% of them singletons. The source of the sample is a study of blood T cells in healthy people across ages.

The sequenced sample was blood. This sequence originates from a woman aged 18-29 years in good health. The rearrangement joins TRBV9 to TRBJ2-1; D is possibly TRBD2 (6 bases). The CDR3 nucleotides read TGTGCCAGCAGCGTAGCAGAAGCGGGCCGCTACAATGAGCAGTTCTTC. This translates into CASSVAEAGRYNEQFF.